This TCR beta chain was sequenced for a study of T-cell memory formation after mild COVID-19. Turning to the study itself: Largely, the TCR clusters proved donor specific.

This CDR3 has 15 residues. V lost 4 bases to trimming and J lost 1 base; unmatched junction nucleotides: 4. Each CDR3 protein is one row after TCRdb ran MiXCR on the 5' RACE reads. The table has 110,000 to 150,000 distinct CDR3 sequences, about 14% seen once. The table lists this clonotype with a few counts. Its antigen is still unknown. Findings of the study overall: Among CD4+ contracting clones, most were CM and EM, and CD8+ ones EMRA.

The chain uses TRBV12-3 or TRBV12-4 and TRBJ2-7, with 10 bases fitting TRBD2. Sequencing input: PBMCs or a T cell subset sorted from them (not recorded which). This receptor was identified in an adult woman who had mild COVID-19 (a few samples of this study predate the infection). Cell type and time point are not known. The CDR3 DNA reads TGTGCCAGCAGTTCAGGACTAGCGGATTCCTACGAGCAGTACTTC. Amino acids: CASSSGLADSYEQYF.